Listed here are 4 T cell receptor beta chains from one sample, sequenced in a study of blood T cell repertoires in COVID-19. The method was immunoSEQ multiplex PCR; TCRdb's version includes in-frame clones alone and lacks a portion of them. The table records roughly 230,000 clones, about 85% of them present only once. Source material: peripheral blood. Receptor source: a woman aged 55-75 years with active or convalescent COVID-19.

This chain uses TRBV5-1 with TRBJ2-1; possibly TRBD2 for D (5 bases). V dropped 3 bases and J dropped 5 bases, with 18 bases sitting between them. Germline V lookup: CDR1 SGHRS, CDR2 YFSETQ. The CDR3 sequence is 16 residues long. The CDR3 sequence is CASSSYPSLAHNEQFF. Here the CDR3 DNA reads TGCGCCAGCAGCTCGTACCCTTCCCTAGCTCACAATGAGCAGTTCTTC.

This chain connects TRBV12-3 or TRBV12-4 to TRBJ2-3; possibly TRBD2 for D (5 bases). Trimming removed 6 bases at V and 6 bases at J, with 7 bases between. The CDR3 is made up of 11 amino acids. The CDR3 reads CASSQRDTQYF. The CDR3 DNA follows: TGTGCCAGCAGCCAGCGGGATACGCAGTATTTT.

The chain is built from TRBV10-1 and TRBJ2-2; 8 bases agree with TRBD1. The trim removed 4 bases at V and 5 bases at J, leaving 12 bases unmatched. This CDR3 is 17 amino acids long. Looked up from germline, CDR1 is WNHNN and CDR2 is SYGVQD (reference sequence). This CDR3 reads CASSVPSGQGVTGELFF. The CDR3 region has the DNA TGCGCCAGCAGTGTGCCTTCTGGACAGGGTGTTACCGGGGAGCTGTTTTTT.

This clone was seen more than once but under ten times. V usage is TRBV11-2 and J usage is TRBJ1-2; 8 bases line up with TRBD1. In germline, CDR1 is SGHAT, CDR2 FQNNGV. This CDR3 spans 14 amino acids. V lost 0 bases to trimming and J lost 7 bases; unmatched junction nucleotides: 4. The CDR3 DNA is TGTGCCAGCAGCTTAGAGGACAGGGCTGCTGGCTACACCTTC. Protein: CASSLEDRAAGYTF.